The 3 T cell receptor beta chains given below trace back to one sample, sequenced in a study of blood T cell repertoires in COVID-19. This table comes from immunoSEQ multiplex PCR, and its TCRdb copy is limited to in-frame clones, with some not included. Of roughly 97,000 clones in the sample, about four fifths were seen once. Sequenced sample: peripheral blood. These receptors were obtained from a woman aged 80 or over with active or convalescent COVID-19.

CDR3 nucleotides: TGTGCCAGCAGTGCTCTTAGCAGCGGTGAGCAGTTCTTC. Translated, it gives CASSALSSGEQFF. This chain uses TRBV27 with TRBJ2-1; tentative D call: TRBD2 (5 bases). This CDR3 spans 13 amino acids. V shed 5 bases and J shed 9 bases, with 14 bases lying between them. CDR1 and CDR2 (germline): MNHEY, SMNVEV (reference sequence).

V usage is TRBV19 and J usage is TRBJ1-1; TRBD1 aligns across 10 bases. The CDR3 covers 14 residues. The trim removed 10 bases at V and 6 bases at J, leaving 11 bases unmatched. Germline V gene lookup returns CDR1 LNHDA and CDR2 SQIVND (reference sequence). CDR3 sequence reads: CANPTGGRFAEAFF. DNA of the CDR3: TGTGCCAACCCGACAGGGGGCCGATTTGCTGAAGCTTTCTTT.

This clone was observed once. V and J are TRBV4-1 and TRBJ2-7, with 13 nucleotides matching TRBD2. Germline V gene sequence: CDR1 MGHRA, CDR2 YSYEKL. Trimming at V came to 4 bases and at J to 3 bases, leaving 6 bases not matched to a gene. CDR3 length equals 16 residues. The CDR3 reads CASSPRTSGSDYEQYF. CDR3 nucleotide sequence: TGCGCCAGCAGCCCTAGGACTAGCGGGAGCGACTACGAGCAGTACTTC.